Included here is one T cell receptor beta chain sequence, with context. Its antigen remains unknown. This record comes from a study of a mutant IDH1 vaccine in newly diagnosed glioma. Study-level background: Treated patients had a mean age of roughly 40 years and a 62.5% male, 37.5% female split. Pretreatment consisted of radiotherapy, temozolomide, or both, with most receiving both.

Sequencing used immunoSEQ multiplex PCR; TCRdb keeps in-frame clones, though not all of them. The repertoire has 60,000 or so clones, approximately 91% of them found once; the top ten carry 1.9%. Germline V CDR1 and CDR2: SQVTM, ANQGSEA. V dropped 7 bases and J dropped 0; count of bases not matched to a gene: 17. CDR3 length: 17 amino acids. As for time point: week 11, during vaccination. A 20-mer mutant IDH1 peptide at 300 ug was injected subcutaneously with topical imiquimod. Specimen: PBMCs, collected from a glioma patient whose treatment included an IDH1 peptide vaccine. V and J are TRBV29-1 and TRBJ2-7, with 8 bases identical to TRBD2. The receptor comes from a man aged 35-49 years with glioma. CDR3 sequence reads: CSGRGSPTGGGSYEQYF. DNA for the CDR3: TGCAGCGGTCGCGGGAGTCCCACCGGGGGGGGCTCCTACGAGCAGTACTTC.